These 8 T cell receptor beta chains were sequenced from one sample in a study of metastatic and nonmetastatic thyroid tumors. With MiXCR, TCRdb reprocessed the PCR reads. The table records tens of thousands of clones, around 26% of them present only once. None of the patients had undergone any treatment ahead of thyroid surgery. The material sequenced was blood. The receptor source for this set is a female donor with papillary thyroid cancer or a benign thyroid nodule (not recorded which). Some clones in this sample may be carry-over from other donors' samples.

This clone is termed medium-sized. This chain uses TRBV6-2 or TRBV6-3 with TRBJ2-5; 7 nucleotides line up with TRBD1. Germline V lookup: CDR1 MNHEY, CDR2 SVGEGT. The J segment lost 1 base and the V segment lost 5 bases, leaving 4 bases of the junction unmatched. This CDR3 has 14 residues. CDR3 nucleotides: TGTGCCAGCAGTCGACAGGGTCCCCAAGAGACCCAGTACTTC. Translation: CASSRQGPQETQYF.

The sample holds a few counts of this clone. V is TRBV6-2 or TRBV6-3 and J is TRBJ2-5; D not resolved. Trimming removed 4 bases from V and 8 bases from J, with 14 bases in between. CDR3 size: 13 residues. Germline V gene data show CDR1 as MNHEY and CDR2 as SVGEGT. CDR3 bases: TGTGCCAGCAGTTCAAGGGTGGAATATACCCAGTACTTC. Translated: CASSSRVEYTQYF.

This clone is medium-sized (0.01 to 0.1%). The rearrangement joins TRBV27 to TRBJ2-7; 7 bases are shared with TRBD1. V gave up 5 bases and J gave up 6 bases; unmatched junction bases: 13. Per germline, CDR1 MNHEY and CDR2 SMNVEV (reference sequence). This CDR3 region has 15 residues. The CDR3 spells CASSPRQGRKGEQYF. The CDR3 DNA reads TGTGCCAGCAGTCCCCGACAGGGAAGGAAGGGCGAGCAGTACTTC.

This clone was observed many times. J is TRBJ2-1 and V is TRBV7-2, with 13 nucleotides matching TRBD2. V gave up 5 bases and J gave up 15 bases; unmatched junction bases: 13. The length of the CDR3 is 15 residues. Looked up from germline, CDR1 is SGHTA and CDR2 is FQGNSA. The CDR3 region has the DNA TGTGCCAGCAGCCTACTAGCGGGGGGGCCTCTCAAGCCGTTCTTC. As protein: CASSLLAGGPLKPFF.

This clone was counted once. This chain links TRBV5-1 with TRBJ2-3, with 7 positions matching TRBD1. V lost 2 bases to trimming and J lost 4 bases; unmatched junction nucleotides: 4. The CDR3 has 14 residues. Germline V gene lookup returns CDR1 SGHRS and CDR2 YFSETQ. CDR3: CASSLIGGSDTQYF. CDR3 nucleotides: TGCGCCAGCAGCTTAATAGGGGGCTCAGATACGCAGTATTTT.

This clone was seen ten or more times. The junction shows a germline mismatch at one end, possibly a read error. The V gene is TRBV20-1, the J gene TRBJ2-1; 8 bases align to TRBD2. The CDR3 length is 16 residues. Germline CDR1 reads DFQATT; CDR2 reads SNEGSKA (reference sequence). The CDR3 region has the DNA TGCAGTGCTAGGAAGTCCGGGGGGGGCTCCCACAATGAGCAGTTCTTC. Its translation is CSARKSGGGSHNEQFF.

The DNA of the CDR3 is TGCAGTGCTAGAGACCGGGACAGGGTTGCTGTTGGCTACACCTTC. This codes for CSARDRDRVAVGYTF. V gene TRBV20-1 combines with J gene TRBJ1-2; 9 nucleotides align to TRBD1. The germline CDR1 and CDR2 sequences are DFQATT and SNEGSKA (reference sequence). V lost 0 bases, J lost 7 bases, and 9 bases stayed unmatched. This CDR3 is 15 amino acids long.

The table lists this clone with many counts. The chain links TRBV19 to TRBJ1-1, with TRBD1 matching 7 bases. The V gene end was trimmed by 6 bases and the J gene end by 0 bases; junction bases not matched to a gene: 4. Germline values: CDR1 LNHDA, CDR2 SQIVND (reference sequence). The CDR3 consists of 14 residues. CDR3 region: CASRMTGLNTEAFF. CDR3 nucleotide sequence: TGTGCCAGTAGAATGACAGGGTTGAACACTGAAGCTTTCTTT.